The next 2 T cell receptor beta chains were all read from a single sample in a study of T cell responses to AZD1222 COVID-19 vaccine. This table comes from immunoSEQ multiplex PCR, and its TCRdb copy is limited to in-frame clones, with some not included. Of about 90,000 clones in the sample, approximately 90% are singletons; the top ten hold roughly 5%. Sequenced material: peripheral blood, taken on day 0 of MenACWY control vaccination. These receptors were taken from an adult in good health.

This rearrangement joins TRBV19 to TRBJ2-1; possibly TRBD1 for D (6 bases). Trimming removed 7 bases from V and 10 bases from J, with 14 bases in between. CDR1 and CDR2 from the germline V gene are LNHDA and SQIVND (reference sequence). The CDR3 spans 12 residues. The DNA of the CDR3 is TGTGCCAGTATTACAAAGAGGGGGGAGCAGTTCTTC. Translation gives CASITKRGEQFF. Looking up the rest from reference TRBV19 and TRBJ2-1 gives the full variable domain: DGGITQSPKYLFRKEGQNVTLSCEQNLNHDAMYWYRQDPGQGLRLIYYSQIVNDFQKGDIAEGYSVSREKKESFPLTVTSAQKNPTAFYLCASITKRGEQFFGPGTRLTVL.

This chain's CDR3 is CASSQELGYEQYF. For the CDR3, the DNA is TGCGCCAGCAGCCAAGAATTGGGATACGAGCAGTACTTC. The gene calls are TRBV4-3 and TRBJ2-7; D remains unclear. The CDR3 is 13 amino acids. V lost 0 bases and J lost 4, with 7 bases in between. CDR1 is LGHNA, CDR2 YSLEER, per germline.